Below are 21 T cell receptor beta chains sequenced from a single sample in a study of identifying expanded T cells in peripheral blood. Method: immunoSEQ multiplex PCR; TCRdb's copy keeps in-frame clones and lacks some. The sample includes about 100,000 clones, about 87% of them seen just once. Sequenced sample: blood. The receptors were gathered from a person aged 18 to 75 in good health.

This rearrangement joins TRBV25-1 to TRBJ2-7; either TRBD1 or TRBD2 may fit D (5 bases each). Germline loops: CDR1 MGHDK, CDR2 SYGVNS. The V gene lost 6 bases and the J gene lost 6 bases, with 12 bases spanning the gap. This CDR3 contains 12 residues. This CDR3 reads CASSLVGGEQYF. The CDR3 DNA reads as TGTGCCAGCAGCCTAGTTGGGGGCGAGCAGTACTTC.

This sequence joins TRBV7-8 and TRBJ1-5; tentatively, D is TRBD1 (6 bases). Per the germline V gene, CDR1 is SGHVS and CDR2 is FQNEAQ. Between the trimmed V and J ends, which lost 0 bases and 4 bases, there was a span of 10 bases. The CDR3 sequence is 15 residues long. Written as DNA, the CDR3 is TGTGCCAGCAGCTTAGCAGGGGGATGGAATCAGCCCCAGCATTTT. It is translated as CASSLAGGWNQPQHF.

This clone was picked up a small number of times. The junction does not match germline at one end; this may be a read error. This chain links TRBV27 with TRBJ1-2; TRBD1 matches at 10 bases. This CDR3 region has 13 residues. Germline values: CDR1 MNHEY, CDR2 SMNVEV (reference sequence). CDR3 protein: CASSLSRGQGSSF. Written as DNA, the CDR3 is TGTGCCAGCAGTTTATCGAGGGGACAGGGGTCCTCCTTC.

The chain recombines TRBV5-1 with TRBJ2-1; 7 positions agree with TRBD1. The trim removed 0 bases at V and 2 bases at J, leaving 2 bases unmatched. Germline assignment: CDR1 SGHRS and CDR2 YFSETQ. The CDR3 spans 15 residues. The CDR3 DNA is TGCGCCAGCAGCTTGGGACAGGGAGCCTACAATGAGCAGTTCTTC. This encodes CASSLGQGAYNEQFF.

This chain links TRBV10-3 with TRBJ2-7; 8 nucleotides align to TRBD1. The CDR3 spans 14 residues. Losses at the gene ends were 10 bases for V and 3 bases for J; bases not matched to a gene: 11. Germline V gene lookup returns CDR1 ENHRY and CDR2 SYGVKD. The CDR3 loop is CATRGDRGDYEQYF. In nucleotides, the CDR3 is TGTGCCACCCGGGGTGACAGGGGTGACTACGAGCAGTACTTC.

This chain joins TRBV15 and TRBJ1-4, with D tentatively TRBD1 (5 bases). The CDR3 contains 14 residues. Per the germline V gene, CDR1 is LNHNV and CDR2 is YYDKDF (reference sequence). Trimming left V 1 base short and J 3 bases short, with 6 bases between. CDR3 nucleotide sequence: TGTGCCACCAGCAGAGCCAGGGCTAATGAAAAACTGTTTTTT. It encodes CATSRARANEKLFF.

V usage is TRBV7-9 and J usage is TRBJ2-1, with D possibly TRBD1 on 5 matching bases. Germline-derived CDR1 and CDR2 are SEHNR and FQNEAQ (reference sequence). CDR3 length: 15 residues. Trimming shortened V by 5 bases and J by 0 bases, and 11 bases separated the two germline ends. The CDR3 spells CASSRTQSSYNEQFF. The CDR3 DNA follows: TGTGCCAGCAGCCGGACACAGAGCTCCTACAATGAGCAGTTCTTC.

The CDR3 here is CASSERQGASGYTF. In DNA, the CDR3 is TGTGCCAGCAGTGAGAGACAGGGGGCGTCCGGCTACACCTTC. The chain recombines TRBV6-4 with TRBJ1-2; 10 nucleotides line up with TRBD1. The V and J ends lost 3 bases and 8 bases, in that order; junction bases with no gene match: 6. Germline values: CDR1 MRHNA, CDR2 SNTAGT. The length of the CDR3 is 14 residues.

The chain uses TRBV19 and TRBJ2-5; perhaps TRBD1 as D (6 bases). Germline V lookup: CDR1 LNHDA, CDR2 SQIVND (reference sequence). Trimming removed 4 bases at V and 0 bases at J, with 9 bases between. CDR3 size: 14 residues. The CDR3 spells CASSKGQDQETQYF. As DNA, the CDR3 is TGTGCCAGTAGTAAGGGACAAGACCAAGAGACCCAGTACTTC.

This clone was detected once. The chain employs TRBV11-2 and TRBJ2-5; D is undetermined. The V end lost 6 bases, the J end lost 4 bases, and 6 bases lay between the germline ends. Looked up from germline, CDR1 is SGHAT and CDR2 is FQNNGV. This CDR3 has 11 residues. CDR3 loop: CASRAAETQYF. For the CDR3, the DNA is TGTGCCAGCAGGGCCGCAGAGACCCAGTACTTC.

Points on this clone: The junction shows a germline mismatch at one end, possibly a read error. This rearrangement joins TRBV28 to TRBJ1-5, with D unclear. The CDR3 loop spans 14 amino acids. Germline V gene data show CDR1 as MDHEN and CDR2 as SYDVKM. CDR3 sequence: CASTLHSGIVAQHF. Here the CDR3 DNA reads TGTGCCAGCACTTTACACAGTGGAATCGTGGCCCAGCATTTT.

This chain joins TRBV5-1 and TRBJ2-3, with TRBD2 matching 9 bases. The germline V gene encodes CDR1 SGHRS and CDR2 YFSETQ. This CDR3 is built from 17 residues. The junction had 9 bases not matched to a gene; V was cut back by 0 bases and J by 4 bases. The chain's CDR3 is CASSLASGGGAPDTQYF. The DNA of the CDR3 is TGCGCCAGCAGCTTGGCCAGCGGCGGGGGGGCCCCAGATACGCAGTATTTT.

The chain couples TRBV19 to TRBJ2-5; a possible D gene is TRBD1 (6 bases). Germline lookup yields CDR1 LNHDA and CDR2 SQIVND (reference sequence). V lost 4 bases, J lost 2 bases, and 8 bases lay in between. The CDR3 sequence is 13 residues long. The CDR3 is CASSTGQQETQYF. The CDR3 DNA follows: TGTGCCAGTAGTACAGGACAGCAAGAGACCCAGTACTTC. The entire variable domain, with the rest obtained from reference TRBV19 and TRBJ2-5, is as follows: DGGITQSPKYLFRKEGQNVTLSCEQNLNHDAMYWYRQDPGQGLRLIYYSQIVNDFQKGDIAEGYSVSREKKESFPLTVTSAQKNPTAFYLCASSTGQQETQYFGPGTRLLVL.

The chain recombines TRBV9 with TRBJ2-5; the match to TRBD2 covers 11 bases. J was trimmed by 5 bases and V by 4 bases; bases with no gene match: 4. Germline CDR1 is SGDLS and CDR2 is YYNGEE. The CDR3 is 14 amino acids. CDR3 loop: CASSPIAGGETQYF. The DNA for the CDR3 is TGTGCCAGCAGCCCGATAGCGGGAGGGGAGACCCAGTACTTC.

V is TRBV2 and J is TRBJ2-7; D is perhaps TRBD2 (6 bases). In germline, CDR1 is SNHLY, CDR2 FYNNEI. The CDR3 runs to 14 residues. Trimming pared 6 bases from V and 3 bases from J, leaving 15 bases between. The CDR3 spells CASRGTDLNYEQYF. The CDR3 nucleotides read TGTGCCAGCAGGGGGACTGATCTCAACTACGAGCAGTACTTC.

The chain links TRBV2 to TRBJ2-5; TRBD2 matches at 11 bases. The CDR3 runs to 15 residues. Germline V gene sequence: CDR1 SNHLY, CDR2 FYNNEI. V gave up 5 bases and J gave up 2 bases; unmatched junction bases: 4. The CDR3 spells CASSPGTSGQETQYF. The DNA of the CDR3 is TGTGCCAGCAGTCCCGGGACTAGCGGACAAGAGACCCAGTACTTC.

This clone was counted only a few times. J is TRBJ1-2 and V is TRBV7-9; D is unclear. Germline CDR1 reads SEHNR; CDR2 reads FQNEAQ (reference sequence). V lost 2 bases to trimming and J lost 6 bases, with 13 bases between them. This CDR3 region has 14 residues. CDR3 region: CASSLIFRAHGYTF. The CDR3, as DNA: TGTGCCAGCAGCTTAATATTCCGGGCCCATGGCTACACCTTC.

The chain links TRBV6-6 to TRBJ1-2; D may be TRBD1 (6 bases). There are 13 residues in the CDR3. The V and J ends lost 10 bases and 4 bases respectively, with 16 bases between them. Germline V gene lookup returns CDR1 MNHNY and CDR2 SVGAGI (reference sequence). The CDR3 coding sequence is TGTGCCACCCAACCAGGGGACATCTATGGCTACACCTTC. Translated, it gives CATQPGDIYGYTF.

This chain uses TRBV30 with TRBJ1-1, with D hard to call. The germline V and J ends were trimmed by 3 bases and 2 bases, with 7 bases remaining between them. This CDR3 is built from 12 residues. Germline V CDR1 and CDR2: GTSNPN, SVGIG (reference sequence). The CDR3 region is CAWRQSNTEAFF. In nucleotides, the CDR3 is TGTGCCTGGAGACAGTCTAACACTGAAGCTTTCTTT.

A word on this clone: An end of the junction does not agree with germline; a read error may underlie this. The rearrangement uses TRBV4-2 and TRBJ1-1; D is uncertain. Per the germline V gene, CDR1 is LGHNA and CDR2 is YNFKEQ. The CDR3 runs 11 residues. The CDR3 is CASSQGKRGTF. The CDR3 bases are TGTGCCAGCAGCCAAGGTAAACGGGGAACCTTT.

This chain connects TRBV9 to TRBJ2-5; no reliable D call. V lost 1 base to trimming and J lost 9 bases, with 13 bases between them. The germline V gene encodes CDR1 SGDLS and CDR2 YYNGEE. The CDR3 runs 13 residues. In DNA, the CDR3 is TGTGCCAGCAGCGTAAGCATGAGCTCGGCCCAGTACTTC. It yields the protein CASSVSMSSAQYF.